What follows is one T cell receptor (beta chain) and its context. This sample stems from a study of sequential checkpoint blockade in melanoma. The overall study: Patients were randomized 1:1 to nivolumab-then-ipilimumab or ipilimumab-then-nivolumab first-line.

Treatment specified: randomized to nivolumab then ipilimumab (arm A) or the reverse (arm B). J was trimmed by 1 base and V by 6 bases; bases with no gene match: 2. The CDR3 is 14 amino acids. Germline CDR1 is MNHEY and CDR2 is SMNVEV (reference sequence). TCRdb keeps only in-frame clones here, not all; method: immunoSEQ multiplex PCR. The profile shows about 19,000 clones, approximately 82% of them singletons. This receptor was identified in a human donor with melanoma. The rearrangement links TRBV27 to TRBJ2-7; 11 bases agree with TRBD2. Specimen: CD8+ T cells sorted from blood (inferred from file names), collected from a patient given nivolumab and ipilimumab in sequence. The CDR3 DNA sequence: TGTGCCAGCAGGGGACTAGCGGTGTCCTACGAGCAGTACTTC. As protein: CASRGLAVSYEQYF.